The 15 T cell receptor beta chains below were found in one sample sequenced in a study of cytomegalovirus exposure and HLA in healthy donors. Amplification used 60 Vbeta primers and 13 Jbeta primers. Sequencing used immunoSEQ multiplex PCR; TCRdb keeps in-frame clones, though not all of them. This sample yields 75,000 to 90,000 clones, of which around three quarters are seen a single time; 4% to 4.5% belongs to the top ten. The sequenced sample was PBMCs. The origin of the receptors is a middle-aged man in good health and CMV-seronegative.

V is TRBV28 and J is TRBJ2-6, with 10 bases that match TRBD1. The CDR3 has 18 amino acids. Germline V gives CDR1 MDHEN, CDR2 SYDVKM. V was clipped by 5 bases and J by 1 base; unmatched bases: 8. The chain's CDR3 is CASSTKGTGVSGANVLTF. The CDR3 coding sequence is TGTGCCAGCAGTACGAAAGGGACAGGGGTGTCTGGGGCCAACGTCCTGACTTTC.

The CDR3: CASSLTAQGGQYF. In DNA, the CDR3 is TGTGCCAGCAGCTTAACGGCGCAGGGGGGGCAGTACTTC. The gene calls are TRBV7-2 and TRBJ2-7; a possible D gene is TRBD1 (7 bases). This CDR3 spans 13 amino acids. Trimming took off 2 bases at V and 9 bases at J, with 14 bases between the two ends. Germline values: CDR1 SGHTA, CDR2 FQGNSA.

Written as DNA, the CDR3 is TGTGCCAGCGCGCCCGGGGGACCGGGACTAATCTACGAGCAGTACTTC. Protein: CASAPGGPGLIYEQYF. V is TRBV19 and J is TRBJ2-7, with TRBD2 matching over 7 bases. The CDR3 has 16 amino acids. V trimming: 9 bases; J trimming: 3 bases; junction bases outside the gene matches: 17. The germline CDR1 and CDR2 sequences are LNHDA and SQIVND (reference sequence).

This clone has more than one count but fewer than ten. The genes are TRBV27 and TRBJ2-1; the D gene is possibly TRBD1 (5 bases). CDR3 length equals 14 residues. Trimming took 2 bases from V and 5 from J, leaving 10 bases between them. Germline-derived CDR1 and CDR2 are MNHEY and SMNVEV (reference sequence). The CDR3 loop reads CASSLNSRDNEQFF. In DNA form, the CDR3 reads TGTGCCAGCAGTTTAAATAGCAGGGACAATGAGCAGTTCTTC.

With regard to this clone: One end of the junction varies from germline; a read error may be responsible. CDR3 amino acids: CASSLDRYDGYPF. CDR3 coding DNA: TGTGCCAGCAGCCTGGACAGATACGATGGCTACCCCTTC. This chain links TRBV27 with TRBJ1-2, with D possibly matching TRBD1 (6 bases). This CDR3 spans 13 amino acids. CDR1 and CDR2 (germline): MNHEY, SMNVEV (reference sequence).

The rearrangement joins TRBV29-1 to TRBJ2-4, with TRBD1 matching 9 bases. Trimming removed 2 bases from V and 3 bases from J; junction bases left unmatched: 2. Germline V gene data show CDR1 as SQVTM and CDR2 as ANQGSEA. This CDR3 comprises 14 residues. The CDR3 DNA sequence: TGCAGCGTTGAAAAGACAGGGGGCAAAAACATTCAGTACTTC. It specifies CSVEKTGGKNIQYF.

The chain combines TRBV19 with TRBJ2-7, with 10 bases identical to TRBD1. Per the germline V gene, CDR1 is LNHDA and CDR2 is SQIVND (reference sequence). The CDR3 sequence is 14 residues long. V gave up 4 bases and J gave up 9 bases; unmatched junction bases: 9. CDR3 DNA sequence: TGTGCCAGTAGTACCGCGGGACAGGGGTGGGGGCAGTACTTC. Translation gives CASSTAGQGWGQYF.

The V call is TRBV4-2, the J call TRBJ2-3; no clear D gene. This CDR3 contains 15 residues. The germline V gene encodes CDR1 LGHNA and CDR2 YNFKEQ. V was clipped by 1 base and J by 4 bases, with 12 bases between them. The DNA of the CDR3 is TGTGCCAGCAGCCAAGGGGCCCGGTCGGCAGATACGCAGTATTTT. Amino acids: CASSQGARSADTQYF.

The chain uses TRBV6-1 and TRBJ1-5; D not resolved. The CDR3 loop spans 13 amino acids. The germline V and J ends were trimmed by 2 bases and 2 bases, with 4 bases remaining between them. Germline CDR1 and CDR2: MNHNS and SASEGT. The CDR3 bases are TGTGCCAGCAGTGAATCAGGCAATCAGCCCCAGCATTTT. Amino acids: CASSESGNQPQHF.

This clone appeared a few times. CDR3 region: CATSVGTSGSIDTQYF. The CDR3 region has the DNA TGTGCCACCAGCGTCGGGACTAGCGGGAGTATCGATACGCAGTATTTT. V and J are TRBV15 and TRBJ2-3, with 14 bases that match TRBD2. Looked up from germline, CDR1 is LNHNV and CDR2 is YYDKDF (reference sequence). After removal of 5 bases from V and 6 bases from J, the junction contained 7 bases not matched to a gene. This CDR3 is built from 16 residues.

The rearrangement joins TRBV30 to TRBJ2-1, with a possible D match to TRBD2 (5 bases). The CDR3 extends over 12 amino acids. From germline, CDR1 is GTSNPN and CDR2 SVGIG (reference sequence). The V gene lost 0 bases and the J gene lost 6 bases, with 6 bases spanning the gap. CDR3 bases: TGTGCCTGGAGTGTCAGCGGCAATGAGCAGTTCTTC. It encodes CAWSVSGNEQFF.

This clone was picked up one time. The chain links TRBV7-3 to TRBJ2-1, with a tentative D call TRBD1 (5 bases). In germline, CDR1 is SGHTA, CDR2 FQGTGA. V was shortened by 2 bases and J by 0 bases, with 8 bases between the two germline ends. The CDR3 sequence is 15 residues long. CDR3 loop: CASSLQGSSYNEQFF. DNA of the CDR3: TGTGCCAGCAGCTTACAGGGATCCTCCTACAATGAGCAGTTCTTC.

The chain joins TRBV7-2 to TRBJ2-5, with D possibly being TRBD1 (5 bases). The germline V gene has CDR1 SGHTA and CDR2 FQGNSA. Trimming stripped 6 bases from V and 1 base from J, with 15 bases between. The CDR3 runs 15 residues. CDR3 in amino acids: CASSFGADSQETQYF. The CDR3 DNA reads TGTGCCAGCAGTTTTGGGGCCGACAGCCAAGAGACCCAGTACTTC.

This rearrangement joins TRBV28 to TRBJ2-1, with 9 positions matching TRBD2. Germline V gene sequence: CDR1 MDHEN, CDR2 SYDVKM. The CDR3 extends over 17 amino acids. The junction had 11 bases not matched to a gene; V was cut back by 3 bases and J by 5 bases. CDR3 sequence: CASSLLSPSGVDNEQFF. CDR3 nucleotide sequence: TGTGCCAGCAGTTTGCTTTCGCCTAGCGGGGTTGACAATGAGCAGTTCTTC. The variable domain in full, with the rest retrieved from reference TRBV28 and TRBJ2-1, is DVKVTQSSRYLVKRTGEKVFLECVQDMDHENMFWYRQDPGLGLRLIYFSYDVKMKEKGDIPEGYSVSREKKERFSLILESASTNQTSMYLCASSLLSPSGVDNEQFFGPGTRLTVL.

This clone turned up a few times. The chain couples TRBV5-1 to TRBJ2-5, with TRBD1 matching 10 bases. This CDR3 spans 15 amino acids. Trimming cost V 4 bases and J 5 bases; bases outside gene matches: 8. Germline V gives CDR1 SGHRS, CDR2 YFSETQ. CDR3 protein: CASSAEGQGRETQYF. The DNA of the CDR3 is TGCGCCAGCAGCGCAGAGGGACAGGGGAGGGAGACCCAGTACTTC.